This T cell receptor beta chain was sequenced during a study of chemoradiotherapy in HPV16-positive cancers. Study observations and caveats: The functional HPV-specific definition rests on just a couple of HPV16-positive patients.

Remarks on this clone: The antigen is not known.

Profiling relied on immunoSEQ multiplex PCR, and the TCRdb table lists in-frame clones only, not all of them. The sample lists approximately 27,000 clones; about four fifths were seen once. Sequenced material: blood, taken from a patient who underwent chemoradiotherapy. The receptor comes from a human donor with HPV-associated anogenital cancer.

The CDR3 is CASSFLDEQFF. Written as DNA, the CDR3 is TGCGCCAGCAGCTTTCTAGATGAGCAGTTCTTC. This chain connects TRBV5-1 to TRBJ2-1, with no clear D. V was cut by 2 bases and J by 8 bases, with 5 bases left in between. The CDR3 runs 11 residues. Germline CDR1 is SGHRS and CDR2 is YFSETQ.